This T cell receptor beta chain appears in the sequencing data of a study of PD-1 blockade in classical Hodgkin lymphoma. Overall study findings and caveats: Newly diagnosed patients were said to have less baseline TCR diversity than healthy donors did. By cycle point C4D1, TCR diversity had risen significantly in CD4+ cells (but not CD8+ cells).

On this clone: Its specificity is not known.

The repertoire was sequenced with immunoSEQ multiplex PCR; TCRdb's copy has only in-frame clones and lacks some. The sample shows approximately 29,000 clones, about four fifths of them seen only once. Noted time point: cycle 4 day 1 (C4D1), after about 6 weeks of nivolumab. No patient escaped relapse after autologous stem cell transplantation, and brentuximab vedotin exposure varied. Complete response, partial response or progressive disease constituted the best responses recorded. The V end was cut by 0 bases, the J end by 6 bases, with 5 bases between. Germline V gene data show CDR1 as SGHAT and CDR2 as FQNNGV. The CDR3 consists of 13 residues.

Sample: peripheral blood mononuclear cells (PBMCs), taken before the fourth cycle of nivolumab. This TCR was sampled from a human donor with classical Hodgkin lymphoma. The chain has TRBV11-2 and TRBJ2-2; D remains unclear. The CDR3: CASSLEPAGELFF. The CDR3, as DNA: TGTGCCAGCAGCTTAGAGCCAGCCGGGGAGCTGTTTTTT.